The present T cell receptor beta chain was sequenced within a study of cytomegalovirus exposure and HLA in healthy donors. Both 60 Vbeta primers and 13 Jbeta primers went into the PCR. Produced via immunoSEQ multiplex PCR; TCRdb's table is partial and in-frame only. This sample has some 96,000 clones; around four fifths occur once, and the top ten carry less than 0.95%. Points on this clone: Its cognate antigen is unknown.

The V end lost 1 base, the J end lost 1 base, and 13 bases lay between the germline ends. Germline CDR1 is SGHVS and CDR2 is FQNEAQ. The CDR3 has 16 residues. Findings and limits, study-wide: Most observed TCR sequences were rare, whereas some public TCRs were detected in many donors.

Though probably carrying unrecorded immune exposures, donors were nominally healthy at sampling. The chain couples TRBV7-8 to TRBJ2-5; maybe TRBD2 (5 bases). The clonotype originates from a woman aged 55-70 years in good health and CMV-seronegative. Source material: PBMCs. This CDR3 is CASSLVEGLAQETQYF. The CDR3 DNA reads TGTGCCAGCAGCTTAGTAGAGGGCTTGGCCCAAGAGACCCAGTACTTC.